This entry features one T cell receptor beta chain sequence. Its cognate antigen is unknown. Measured with immunoSEQ multiplex PCR; TCRdb has only the in-frame clones, and not every one. The data contain about 90,000 clones, 80% to 95% of them singletons. The sample comes from a study of graft-versus-host responses after intestinal transplantation. As for the study in general: Multivisceral, liver-intestinal, or isolated intestinal transplants were received by the recipients.

The starting material was unstimulated CD8+ T cells sorted from spleen or lymph node cells, obtained before transplant. The source of this sequence is a human donor who was the organ donor for an intestinal transplant.

This CDR3 reads CASSGKAGGWHTIYF. The CDR3 region has the DNA TGTGCCAGCAGCGGGAAGGCAGGGGGCTGGCACACCATATATTTT. V and J are TRBV7-8 and TRBJ1-3; 8 nucleotides line up with TRBD1. V dropped 5 bases and J dropped 8; count of bases not matched to a gene: 11. CDR1 and CDR2 from the germline V gene are SGHVS and FQNEAQ. This CDR3 region has 15 residues. Looking up the rest from reference TRBV7-8 and TRBJ1-3 gives the full variable domain: GAGVSQSPRYKVAKRGQDVALRCDPISGHVSLFWYQQALGQGPEFLTYFQNEAQLDKSGLPSDRFFAERPEGSVSTLKIQRTQQEDSAVYLCASSGKAGGWHTIYFGEGSWLTVV.